The clone carrying this TCR beta chain occurred a few times. The data were taken from a study of blood T cell repertoires in COVID-19. The method was immunoSEQ multiplex PCR; TCRdb's version includes in-frame clones alone and lacks a portion of them. The table records about 130,000 clones, around 83% of them present only once. This CDR3 has 13 amino acids. CDR1 is SNHLY and CDR2 is FYNNEI in the germline V gene. With 6 bases removed from V and 6 bases from J, the gap between germline ends came to 9 bases. This receptor was identified in a woman of 80 years or more with acute or convalescent COVID-19. The V gene is TRBV2, the J gene TRBJ1-6, with a possible D match to TRBD1 (6 bases). Sample: peripheral blood. CDR3 in DNA: TGTGCCAGCAGGCAGGACAGTAATTCACCCCTCCACTTT. It is translated as CASRQDSNSPLHF.